This T cell receptor (beta chain) was retrieved from a study of blood T cell repertoires in COVID-19. CDR1 is SGHAT, CDR2 FQNNGV, per germline. The V gene lost 1 base and the J gene lost 3 bases, with 7 bases spanning the gap. This CDR3 spans 14 amino acids. In the original processing: The authors estimated nucleated cell counts from reference gene primer amplification. TCRdb's table, derived via immunoSEQ multiplex PCR, lists solely in-frame clones and lacks some. V and J calls and clone size are as listed in that table; D and trimming were resolved from the DNA. The table has about 46,000 clones, around 87% seen once.

Sequenced material: PBMCs or T cells enriched from blood (not recorded which). V gene TRBV11-2 combines with J gene TRBJ2-1, with TRBD2 as a possible D gene (5 bases). The receptor comes from a woman between 45 and 60 years old who had recovered from COVID-19. CDR3 loop: CASSLATIYNEQFF. Written as DNA, the CDR3 is TGTGCCAGCAGCTTAGCGACTATCTACAATGAGCAGTTCTTC.